One T cell receptor (beta chain) is described in this entry. The source of the sample is a study of monozygotic twins with inflammatory bowel disease. The CDR3 spans 13 residues. CDR1 is DFQATT and CDR2 is SNEGSKA in the germline V gene (reference sequence). TCRdb re-called the 5' RACE reads and gives one entry per CDR3 protein, without DNA. The sample includes some 440,000 distinct CDR3 sequences. Collection of a roughly 2.4 ml blood sample took place per donor. The J gene is TRBJ1-1, the V gene TRBV20-1. The source is a human donor with ulcerative colitis or Crohn's disease, or a healthy co-twin of an affected twin (not recorded which). The sample consisted of blood. This chain's CDR3 is CSARDGEDTEAFF.